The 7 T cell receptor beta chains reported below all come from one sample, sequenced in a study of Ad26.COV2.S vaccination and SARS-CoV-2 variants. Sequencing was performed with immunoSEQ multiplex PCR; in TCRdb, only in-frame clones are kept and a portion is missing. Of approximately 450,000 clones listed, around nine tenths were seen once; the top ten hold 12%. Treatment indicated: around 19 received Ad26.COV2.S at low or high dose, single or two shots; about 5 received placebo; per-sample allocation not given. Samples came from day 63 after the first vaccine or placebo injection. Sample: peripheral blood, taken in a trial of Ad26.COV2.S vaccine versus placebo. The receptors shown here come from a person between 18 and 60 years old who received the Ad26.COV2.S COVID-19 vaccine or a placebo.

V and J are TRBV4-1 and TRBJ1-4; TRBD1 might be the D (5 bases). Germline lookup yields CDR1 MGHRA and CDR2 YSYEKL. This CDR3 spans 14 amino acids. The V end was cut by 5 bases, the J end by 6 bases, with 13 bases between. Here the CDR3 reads CASSAVGTDEKLFF. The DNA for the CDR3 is TGCGCCAGCAGCGCCGTTGGGACGGATGAAAAACTGTTTTTT.

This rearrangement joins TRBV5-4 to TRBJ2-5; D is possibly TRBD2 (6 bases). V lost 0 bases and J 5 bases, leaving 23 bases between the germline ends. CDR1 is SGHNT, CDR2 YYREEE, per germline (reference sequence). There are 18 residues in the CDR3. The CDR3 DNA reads TGTGCCAGCAGCTTGGGCGGCGGGGCCGCTCTTAATCGGGAGACCCAGTACTTC. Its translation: CASSLGGGAALNRETQYF.

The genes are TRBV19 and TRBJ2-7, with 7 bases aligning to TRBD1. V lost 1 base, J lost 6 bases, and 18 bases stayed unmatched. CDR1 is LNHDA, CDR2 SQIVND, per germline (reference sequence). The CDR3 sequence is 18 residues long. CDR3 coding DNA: TGTGCCAGTAGTATAGTCGTGGGACAGCCGGGTCGGTTTTCCGAGCAGTACTTC. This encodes CASSIVVGQPGRFSEQYF.

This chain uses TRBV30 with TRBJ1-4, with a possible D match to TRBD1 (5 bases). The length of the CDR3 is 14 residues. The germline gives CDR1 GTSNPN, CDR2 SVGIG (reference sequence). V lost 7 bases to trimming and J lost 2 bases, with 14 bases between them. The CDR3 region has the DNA TGTGCCTATAGGGGAGCAGGGACTAATGAAAAACTGTTTTTT. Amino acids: CAYRGAGTNEKLFF. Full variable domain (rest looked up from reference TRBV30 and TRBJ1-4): SQTIHQWPATLVQPVGSPLSLECTVEGTSNPNLYWYRQAAGRGLQLLFYSVGIGQISSEVPQNLSASRPQDRQFILSSKKLLLSDSGFYLCAYRGAGTNEKLFFGSGTQLSVL.

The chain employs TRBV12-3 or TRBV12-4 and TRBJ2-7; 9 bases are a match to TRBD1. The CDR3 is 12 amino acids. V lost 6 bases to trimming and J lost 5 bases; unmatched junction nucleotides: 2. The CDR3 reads CASSRTGDEQYF. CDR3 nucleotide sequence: TGTGCCAGCAGCCGGACAGGGGACGAGCAGTACTTC.

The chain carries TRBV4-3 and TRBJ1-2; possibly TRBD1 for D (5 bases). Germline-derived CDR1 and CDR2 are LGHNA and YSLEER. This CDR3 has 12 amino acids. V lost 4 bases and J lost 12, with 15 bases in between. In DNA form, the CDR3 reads TGCGCCAGCAGCCCCTCGGCGTGGGGGAACACCTTC. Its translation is CASSPSAWGNTF.

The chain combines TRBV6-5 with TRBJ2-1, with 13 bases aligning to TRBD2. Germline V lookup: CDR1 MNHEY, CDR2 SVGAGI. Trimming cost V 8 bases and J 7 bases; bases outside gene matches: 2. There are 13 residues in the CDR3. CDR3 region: CASGTSGKNEQFF. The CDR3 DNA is TGTGCCAGCGGGACTAGCGGGAAGAATGAGCAGTTCTTC.